This TCR beta chain was retrieved from a study of blood T cell repertoires in COVID-19. Repertoires were generated with immunoSEQ multiplex PCR, while TCRdb's copy carries only in-frame clones and drops some. The sample records 150,000 to 200,000 clones, around 88% being singletons. The CDR3 loop spans 15 amino acids. Trimming took 1 base from V and 2 from J, leaving 9 bases between them. Germline V gives CDR1 MDHEN, CDR2 SYDVKM. The chain is built from TRBV28 and TRBJ1-3; D is unclear. The source of this sequence is a human donor in a cohort sampled during active COVID-19. Sequenced material: peripheral blood. The CDR3 region is CASSLLARTGNTIYF. The CDR3 coding sequence is TGTGCCAGCAGTTTATTGGCCAGAACTGGAAACACCATATATTTT.